This section outlines one T cell receptor beta chain sequence together with its context. The record originates from a study of blood T cell repertoires in COVID-19. Trimming at V came to 0 bases and at J to 2 bases, leaving 5 bases not matched to a gene. This CDR3 has 15 amino acids. Germline CDR1 SGHNT, CDR2 YYREEE (reference sequence). Clones were read by immunoSEQ multiplex PCR, and TCRdb kept only the in-frame ones, dropping some. The sample lists tens of thousands of clones; roughly 70% were seen once. Sequenced input: peripheral blood. This TCR derives from a man at least 80 years old with acute or convalescent COVID-19. The V and J genes are TRBV5-4 and TRBJ2-7, with 7 bases matching TRBD2. In nucleotides, the CDR3 is TGTGCCAGCAGCTTGGCGGGCGGGAGTACCTACGAGCAGTACTTC. Translated, it gives CASSLAGGSTYEQYF.